Below are 17 T cell receptor beta chains sequenced from a single sample in a study of blood T cells in healthy people across ages. With a J-beta primer mix and a sample-barcoded 5' primer, a second PCR ran about 6 to 11 cycles. TCRdb reprocessed the 5' RACE reads with MiXCR, giving one entry per CDR3 protein. The table lists about 930,000 distinct CDR3 sequences, about 29% of them singletons, with roughly a tenth in the top ten. In addition, the sample was reused for a study of T cells of mothers and their children.

What was sequenced was blood. The receptors originated from a woman in her forties in good health.

The chain recombines TRBV4-1 with TRBJ2-1, with D maybe TRBD2 (6 bases). This CDR3 spans 16 amino acids. CDR1 and CDR2 from the germline V gene are MGHRA and YSYEKL. Trimming pared 0 bases from V and 5 bases from J, leaving 14 bases between. CDR3 sequence reads: CASSQDFGTSNNEQFF. The CDR3 DNA reads as TGCGCCAGCAGCCAAGATTTTGGGACTTCCAACAATGAGCAGTTCTTC.

This clonotype came up a few times. The chain recombines TRBV20-1 with TRBJ2-3; TRBD2 matches at 7 bases. Germline CDR1 is DFQATT and CDR2 is SNEGSKA (reference sequence). The CDR3 covers 14 residues. The ends lost 5 bases at V and 4 bases at J; junction bases unmatched: 9. The CDR3 coding sequence is TGCAGTGCTCGAGCGGGGCGGCGGGCAGATACGCAGTATTTT. This sequence encodes CSARAGRRADTQYF.

CDR3 region: CASSLVGTGRDSYNEQFF. The DNA of the CDR3 is TGTGCCAGCAGCTTAGTCGGAACAGGGAGGGACTCCTACAATGAGCAGTTCTTC. The V call is TRBV7-6, the J call TRBJ2-1, with D possibly matching TRBD2 (7 bases). This CDR3 has 18 amino acids. Germline-derived CDR1 and CDR2 are SGHVS and FNYEAQ. V was clipped by 1 base and J by 0 bases, with 16 bases between them.

With regard to this clonotype: Possible read error: a much larger clone is one base away. The chain links TRBV7-3 to TRBJ2-1; D perhaps matches TRBD2 (5 bases). This CDR3 has 15 residues. Germline CDR1 and CDR2: SGHTA and FQGTGA. The V end was cut by 4 bases, the J end by 13 bases, with 23 bases between. In DNA form, the CDR3 reads TGTGCCAGCAGCTATCTTGGAGCGGAGTGGGAGACCCAGTTCTTC. This gives the protein CASSYLGAEWETQFF.

The CDR3 bases are TGTGCCAGCAGCTCTACTCCGACAGCGAACACTGAAGCTTTCTTT. Amino acids: CASSSTPTANTEAFF. The genes are TRBV2 and TRBJ1-1; weak D call: TRBD1 (5 bases). CDR1 and CDR2 from the germline V gene are SNHLY and FYNNEI. The CDR3 is made up of 15 amino acids. The ends were cut back, 6 bases at V and 1 base at J, with 15 bases in the middle.

This clonotype was observed many times. The chain joins TRBV6-5 to TRBJ2-7; 10 bases match TRBD1. Germline V gives CDR1 MNHEY, CDR2 SVGAGI. CDR3 length: 16 residues. The ends lost 0 bases at V and 7 bases at J; junction bases unmatched: 9. The CDR3 here is CASSYSTGTGAQEQYF. The CDR3, as DNA: TGTGCCAGCAGTTACTCGACCGGGACAGGGGCTCAGGAGCAGTACTTC.

In nucleotides, the CDR3 is TGTGCCAGCAGCCTAGGGGCAGCGCCGTTGGGAGAGACCCAGTACTTC. Translated: CASSLGAAPLGETQYF. This sequence joins TRBV28 and TRBJ2-5, with a tentative D call TRBD1 (5 bases). The CDR3 runs to 16 residues. Trimming removed 6 bases at V and 4 bases at J, with 21 bases between. Germline loops: CDR1 MDHEN, CDR2 SYDVKM. Variable domain in full (rest from reference TRBV28 and TRBJ2-5): DVKVTQSSRYLVKRTGEKVFLECVQDMDHENMFWYRQDPGLGLRLIYFSYDVKMKEKGDIPEGYSVSREKKERFSLILESASTNQTSMYLCASSLGAAPLGETQYFGPGTRLLVL.

This clonotype was seen a handful of times. The J gene is TRBJ2-7, the V gene TRBV11-2, with D perhaps being TRBD1 or TRBD2 (5 bases each). V lost 8 bases, J lost 0 bases, and 11 bases lay in between. The germline gives CDR1 SGHAT, CDR2 FQNNGV. The CDR3 contains 13 residues. The CDR3 coding sequence is TGTGCCAGCGGGGGTCAAAGCTCCTACGAGCAGTACTTC. Translating gives CASGGQSSYEQYF.

The V call is TRBV5-1, the J call TRBJ1-1; 9 bases map to TRBD1. The V gene's germline CDR1 is SGHRS and CDR2 YFSETQ. V was pared by 0 bases and J by 0 bases, with 6 bases of the junction left unmatched. The CDR3 has 17 amino acids. The CDR3 is CASSLGQGGHMNTEAFF. CDR3 DNA sequence: TGCGCCAGCAGCTTGGGACAGGGGGGACACATGAACACTGAAGCTTTCTTT. The full variable domain, in which reference TRBV5-1 and TRBJ1-1 provide the parts outside the CDR3, is KAGVTQTPRYLIKTRGQQVTLSCSPISGHRSVSWYQQTPGQGLQFLFEYFSETQRNKGNFPGRFSGRQFSNSRSEMNVSTLELGDSALYLCASSLGQGGHMNTEAFFGQGTRLTVV.

This clonotype was detected many times. The chain is built from TRBV20-1 and TRBJ2-5; 9 nucleotides align to TRBD2. The ends lost 3 bases at V and 5 bases at J; junction bases unmatched: 10. The CDR3 covers 15 residues. Germline lookup yields CDR1 DFQATT and CDR2 SNEGSKA (reference sequence). CDR3 sequence (DNA): TGCAGTGCTAGTGGGAGCGGGGGGTCGGTGGAGACCCAGTACTTC. This gives the protein CSASGSGGSVETQYF.

Regarding this clonotype: This may be a read error, as it is one base from a much larger clone. The CDR3 sequence: CASSQASHLRGGFRETQYF. CDR3 coding DNA: TGCGCCAGCAGCCAAGCCTCGCATCTGCGGGGGGGGTTCCGAGAGACCCAGTACTTC. The J gene is TRBJ2-5, the V gene TRBV4-1; 9 nucleotides align to TRBD2. CDR1 is MGHRA, CDR2 YSYEKL, per germline. V shed 1 base, J shed 4 bases, and the junction held 16 bases outside the gene matches. This CDR3 has 19 residues.

This clonotype occurred a few times. V and J are TRBV5-1 and TRBJ2-5; 9 positions match TRBD2. This CDR3 region has 15 residues. Trimming cost V 5 bases and J 0 bases; bases outside gene matches: 5. CDR1 is SGHRS, CDR2 YFSETQ, per germline. The CDR3, as DNA: TGCGCCAGCAGTGGGCTAGCGGGGAACCAAGAGACCCAGTACTTC. This gives the protein CASSGLAGNQETQYF.

The chain uses TRBV19 and TRBJ2-4; D might be TRBD1 or TRBD2, each matching 5 bases. V lost 6 bases to trimming and J lost 13 bases, with 22 bases between them. This CDR3 spans 14 amino acids. Germline-derived CDR1 and CDR2 are LNHDA and SQIVND (reference sequence). The CDR3 region is CASRNIGDDSEQYF. As DNA, the CDR3 is TGTGCCAGTAGGAACATCGGGGACGATTCAGAGCAGTACTTC.

Many counts were recorded for this clonotype. V and J are TRBV25-1 and TRBJ2-5; D call uncertain. The CDR3 covers 14 residues. Trimming took off 1 base at V and 2 bases at J, with 8 bases between the two ends. Germline CDR1 MGHDK, CDR2 SYGVNS. This CDR3 reads CASSESEAQETQYF. The CDR3 coding sequence is TGTGCCAGCAGTGAATCTGAAGCGCAAGAGACCCAGTACTTC.

In regard to this clonotype: This may be a read error: a much more frequent sequence differs by one nucleotide. The V call is TRBV18, the J call TRBJ2-4, with D possibly TRBD1 on 6 matching bases. The J call is in doubt because the DNA end fits TRBJ2-7 better. This CDR3 comprises 14 residues. Germline V gene sequence: CDR1 KGHSH, CDR2 LQKENI. In nucleotides, the CDR3 is TGTGCCAGCTCACCACTGACAGGCCCCTACGAGCAGTACTTC. It codes for CASSPLTGPYEQYF.

The V gene is TRBV28, the J gene TRBJ2-5, with 13 bases matching TRBD2. Germline V gene sequence: CDR1 MDHEN, CDR2 SYDVKM. This CDR3 spans 15 amino acids. Trimming took 6 bases from V and 5 from J; bases not matched to a gene: 6. CDR3 sequence (DNA): TGTGCCAGCAGCCCCCGACTAGCGGGGGGCGAGACCCAGTACTTC. It translates to CASSPRLAGGETQYF.

The chain recombines TRBV7-2 with TRBJ2-7, with a weak D call TRBD2 (5 bases). V dropped 10 bases and J dropped 6 bases, with 22 bases sitting between them. This CDR3 spans 14 amino acids. Germline assignment: CDR1 SGHTA and CDR2 FQGNSA. This CDR3 reads CATSALALRGEQYF. CDR3 nucleotide sequence: TGTGCCACTTCGGCCCTAGCCCTTCGGGGCGAGCAGTACTTC. Full variable domain (missing parts from reference TRBV7-2 and TRBJ2-7): GAGVSQSPSNKVTEKGKDVELRCDPISGHTALYWYRQSLGQGLEFLIYFQGNSAPDKSGLPSDRFSAERTGGSVSTLTIQRTQQEDSAVYLCATSALALRGEQYFGPGTRLTVT.